Below are 9 T cell receptor beta chains sequenced from a single sample in a study of early stage breast cancer tumors (dated by TCRdb to 2017 to 2019). Libraries were built with the immunoSEQ multiplex PCR assay. Sourced from immuneACCESS, this table was stored by TCRdb with only in-frame sequences that have V and J called. A share of the clones is absent; for the studies checked, an unresolved V gene accounts for under half, and the remainder has no known explanation. The sample table lists tens of thousands of clones, around two thirds of them with a count of one. The ten largest make up 5.5% to 8% of the sample. The sample comprised blood. These receptors were obtained from a person in their fifties or sixties with breast cancer.

This clone appeared a few times. The chain joins TRBV18 to TRBJ2-1, with a tentative D call TRBD1 (6 bases). The CDR3 runs 13 residues. CDR1 is KGHSH, CDR2 LQKENI, per germline. With 3 bases removed from V and 9 bases from J, the gap between germline ends came to 12 bases. The DNA for the CDR3 is TGTGCCAGCTCACCCCGGGACATTCCTGAGCAGTTCTTC. This codes for CASSPRDIPEQFF.

The CDR3 nucleotides read TGTGCCAGCAGCTTAACGATGTCGGGGAACAATGAGCAGTTCTTC. This sequence encodes CASSLTMSGNNEQFF. The chain couples TRBV7-3 to TRBJ2-1; the D gene is possibly TRBD2 (5 bases). In germline, CDR1 is SGHTA, CDR2 FQGTGA. Trimming took off 0 bases at V and 5 bases at J, with 11 bases between the two ends. The CDR3 has 15 residues.

The V and J genes are TRBV5-6 and TRBJ2-5, with 8 bases identical to TRBD1. The CDR3 sequence is 15 residues long. V lost 4 bases, J lost 1 base, and 6 bases stayed unmatched. Looked up from germline, CDR1 is SGHDT and CDR2 is YYEEEE. CDR3 region: CASSPQGALQETQYF. CDR3 bases: TGTGCCAGCAGCCCTCAGGGGGCCCTCCAAGAGACCCAGTACTTC.

The rearrangement joins TRBV4-1 to TRBJ2-3; D unresolved. The length of the CDR3 is 14 residues. Germline V gives CDR1 MGHRA, CDR2 YSYEKL. Deletions cut 0 bases from V and 4 bases from J, with 8 bases between. Here the CDR3 reads CASSQDLPPDTQYF. The CDR3 coding sequence is TGCGCCAGCAGCCAAGATCTCCCCCCAGATACGCAGTATTTT.

The gene calls are TRBV12-5 and TRBJ2-3; D is perhaps TRBD1 (5 bases). Trimming removed 7 bases at V and 6 bases at J, with 11 bases between. Germline assignment: CDR1 LGHNT and CDR2 FRNRAP. The CDR3 extends over 12 amino acids. CDR3: CASAPGHDTQYF. CDR3 nucleotides: TGTGCTAGTGCCCCAGGGCACGATACGCAGTATTTT. Supplemented by reference TRBV12-5 and TRBJ2-3, the full variable domain reads DARVTQTPRHKVTEMGQEVTMRCQPILGHNTVFWYRQTMMQGLELLAYFRNRAPLDDSGMPKDRFSAEMPDATLATLKIQPSEPRDSAVYFCASAPGHDTQYFGPGTRLTVL.

The gene calls are TRBV9 and TRBJ2-3; 8 bases are a match to TRBD2. The V segment lost 0 bases and the J segment 2 bases; nucleotides outside the gene matches: 5. Germline assignment: CDR1 SGDLS and CDR2 YYNGEE. The length of the CDR3 is 16 residues. CDR3 residues: CASSVGIAGITDTQYF. The CDR3 DNA reads as TGTGCCAGCAGCGTAGGGATAGCGGGAATCACAGATACGCAGTATTTT.

The chain couples TRBV7-9 to TRBJ1-6, with 8 bases matching TRBD1. The CDR3 is 14 residues long. Trimming took 1 base from V and 10 from J; bases not matched to a gene: 3. Germline lookup yields CDR1 SEHNR and CDR2 FQNEAQ (reference sequence). The CDR3 DNA is TGTGCCAGCAGCTTAGGGACAGGGACCTCACCCCTCCACTTT. It is translated as CASSLGTGTSPLHF.

This clone is categorized as medium-sized. V gene TRBV25-1 combines with J gene TRBJ2-7; 9 positions match TRBD1. The germline V gene has CDR1 MGHDK and CDR2 SYGVNS. The CDR3 has 16 residues. Losses at the gene ends were 4 bases for V and 6 bases for J; bases not matched to a gene: 13. The CDR3 nucleotides are TGTGCCAGCAGTGGACAGGGGGACGGAGGGCCCCTCGAGCAGTACTTC. It specifies CASSGQGDGGPLEQYF.

This chain links TRBV29-1 with TRBJ2-5, with 8 bases lining up with TRBD2. This CDR3 has 12 residues. With V trimmed by 7 bases and J by 4 bases, 5 bases remained unmatched. The germline V gene has CDR1 SQVTM and CDR2 ANQGSEA. The CDR3 DNA sequence: TGCAGCGCCCGGGGGGGCCGAGAGACCCAGTACTTC. It specifies CSARGGRETQYF.